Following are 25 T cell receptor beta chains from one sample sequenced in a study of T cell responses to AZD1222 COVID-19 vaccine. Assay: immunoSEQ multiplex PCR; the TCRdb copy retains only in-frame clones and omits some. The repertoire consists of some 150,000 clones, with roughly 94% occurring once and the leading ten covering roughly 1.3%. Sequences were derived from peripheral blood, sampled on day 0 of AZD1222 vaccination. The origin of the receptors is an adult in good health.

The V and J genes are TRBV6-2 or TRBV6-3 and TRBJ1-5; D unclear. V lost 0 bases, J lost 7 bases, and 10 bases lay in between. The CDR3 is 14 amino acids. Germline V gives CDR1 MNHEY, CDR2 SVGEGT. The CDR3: CASSYSPEGQPQHF. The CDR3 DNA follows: TGTGCCAGCAGTTACTCCCCAGAAGGGCAGCCCCAGCATTTT.

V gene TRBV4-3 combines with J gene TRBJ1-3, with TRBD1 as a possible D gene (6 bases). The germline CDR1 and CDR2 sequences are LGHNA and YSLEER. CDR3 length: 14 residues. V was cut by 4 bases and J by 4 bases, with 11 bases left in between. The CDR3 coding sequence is TGCGCCAGCAGCCCAAGACAGGACGGAAACACCATATATTTT. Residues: CASSPRQDGNTIYF.

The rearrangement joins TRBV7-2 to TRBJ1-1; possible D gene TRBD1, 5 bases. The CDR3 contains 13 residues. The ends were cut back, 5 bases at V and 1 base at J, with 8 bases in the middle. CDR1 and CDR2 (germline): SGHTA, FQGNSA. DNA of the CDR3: TGTGCCAGCAGCCTGCAGGGGAACACTGAAGCTTTCTTT. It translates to CASSLQGNTEAFF. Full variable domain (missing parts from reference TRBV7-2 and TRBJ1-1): GAGVSQSPSNKVTEKGKDVELRCDPISGHTALYWYRQSLGQGLEFLIYFQGNSAPDKSGLPSDRFSAERTGGSVSTLTIQRTQQEDSAVYLCASSLQGNTEAFFGQGTRLTVV.

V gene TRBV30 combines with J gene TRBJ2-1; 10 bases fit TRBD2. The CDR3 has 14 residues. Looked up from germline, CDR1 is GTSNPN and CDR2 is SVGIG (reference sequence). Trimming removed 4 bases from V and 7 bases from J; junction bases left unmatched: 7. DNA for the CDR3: TGTGCCTGGACAAGGACTAGCGGTTTAAATGAGCAGTTCTTC. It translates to CAWTRTSGLNEQFF.

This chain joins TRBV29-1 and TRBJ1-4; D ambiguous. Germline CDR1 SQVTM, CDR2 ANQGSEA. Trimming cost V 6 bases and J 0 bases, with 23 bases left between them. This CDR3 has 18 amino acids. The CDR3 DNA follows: TGCAGCGTCAACGACAATACGGGAAGCGGGGCAACTAATGAAAAACTGTTTTTT. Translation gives CSVNDNTGSGATNEKLFF.

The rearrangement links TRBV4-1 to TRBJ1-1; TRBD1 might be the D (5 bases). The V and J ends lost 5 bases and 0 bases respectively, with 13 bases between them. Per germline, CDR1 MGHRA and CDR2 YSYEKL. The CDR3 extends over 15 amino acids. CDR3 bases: TGCGCCAGCAGCACCGGGACGCTAATGAACACTGAAGCTTTCTTT. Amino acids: CASSTGTLMNTEAFF.

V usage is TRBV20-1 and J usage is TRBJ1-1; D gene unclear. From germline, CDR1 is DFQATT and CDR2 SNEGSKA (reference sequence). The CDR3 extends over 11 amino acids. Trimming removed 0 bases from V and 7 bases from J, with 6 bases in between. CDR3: CSARDAGEAFF. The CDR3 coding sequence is TGCAGTGCTAGAGATGCGGGTGAAGCTTTCTTT.

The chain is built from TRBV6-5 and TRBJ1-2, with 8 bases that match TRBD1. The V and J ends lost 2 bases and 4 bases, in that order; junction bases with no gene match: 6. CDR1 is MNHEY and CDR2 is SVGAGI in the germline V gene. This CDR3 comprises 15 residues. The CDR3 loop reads CASSYTDRDGYGYTF. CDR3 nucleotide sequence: TGTGCCAGCAGTTACACGGACAGGGACGGCTATGGCTACACCTTC.

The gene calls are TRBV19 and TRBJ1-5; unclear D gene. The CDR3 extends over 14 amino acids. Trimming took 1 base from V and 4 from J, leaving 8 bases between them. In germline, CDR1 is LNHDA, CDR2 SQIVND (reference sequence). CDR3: CASSIGRRNQPQHF. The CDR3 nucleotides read TGTGCCAGTAGTATAGGTAGGAGGAATCAGCCCCAGCATTTT.

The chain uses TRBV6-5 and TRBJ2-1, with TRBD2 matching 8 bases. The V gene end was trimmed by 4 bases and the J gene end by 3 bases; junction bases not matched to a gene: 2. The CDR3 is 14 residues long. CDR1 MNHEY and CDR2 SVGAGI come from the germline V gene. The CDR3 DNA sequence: TGTGCCAGCAGTTTCGGGGGGGTCTACAATGAGCAGTTCTTC. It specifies CASSFGGVYNEQFF.

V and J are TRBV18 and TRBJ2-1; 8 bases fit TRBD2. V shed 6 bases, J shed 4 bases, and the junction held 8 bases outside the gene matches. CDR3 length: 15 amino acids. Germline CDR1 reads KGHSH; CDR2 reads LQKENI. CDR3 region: CASSPTSGTYNEQFF. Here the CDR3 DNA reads TGTGCCAGCTCGCCAACTAGCGGAACGTACAATGAGCAGTTCTTC.

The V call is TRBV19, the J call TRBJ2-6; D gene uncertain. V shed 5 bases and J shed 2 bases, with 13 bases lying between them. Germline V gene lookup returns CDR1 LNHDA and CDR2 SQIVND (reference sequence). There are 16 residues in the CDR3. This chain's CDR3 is CASSPTWSAGANVLTF. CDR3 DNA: TGTGCCAGTAGTCCCACTTGGTCGGCTGGGGCCAACGTCCTGACTTTC.

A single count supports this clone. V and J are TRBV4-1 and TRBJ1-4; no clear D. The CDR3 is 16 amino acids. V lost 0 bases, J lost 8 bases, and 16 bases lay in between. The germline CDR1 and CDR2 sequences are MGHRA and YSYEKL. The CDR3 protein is CASSQEEGRRWEKLFF. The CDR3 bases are TGCGCCAGCAGCCAAGAAGAAGGACGGAGGTGGGAAAAACTGTTTTTT.

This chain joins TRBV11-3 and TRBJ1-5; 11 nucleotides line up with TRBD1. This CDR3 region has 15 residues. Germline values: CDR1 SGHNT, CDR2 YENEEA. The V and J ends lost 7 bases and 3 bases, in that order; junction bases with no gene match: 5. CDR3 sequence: CASNRTGGYNQPQHF. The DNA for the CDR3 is TGTGCCAGCAACAGGACAGGGGGCTACAATCAGCCCCAGCATTTT.

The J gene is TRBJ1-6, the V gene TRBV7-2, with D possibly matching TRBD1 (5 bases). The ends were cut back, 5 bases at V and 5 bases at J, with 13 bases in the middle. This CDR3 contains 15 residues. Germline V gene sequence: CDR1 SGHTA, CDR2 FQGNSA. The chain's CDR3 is CASSHSGTDNSPLHF. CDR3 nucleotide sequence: TGTGCCAGCAGCCACTCCGGGACTGATAATTCACCCCTCCACTTT.

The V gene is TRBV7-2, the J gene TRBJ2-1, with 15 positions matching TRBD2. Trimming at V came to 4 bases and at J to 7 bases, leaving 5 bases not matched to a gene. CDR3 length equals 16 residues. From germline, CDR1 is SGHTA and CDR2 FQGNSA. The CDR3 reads CASSSVGTSGRNEQFF. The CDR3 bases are TGTGCCAGCAGCTCTGTCGGGACTAGCGGGAGGAATGAGCAGTTCTTC.

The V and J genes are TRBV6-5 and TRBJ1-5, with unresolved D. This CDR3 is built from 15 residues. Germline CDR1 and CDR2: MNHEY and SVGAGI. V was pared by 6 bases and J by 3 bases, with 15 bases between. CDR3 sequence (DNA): TGTGCCAGCAGGCTATCAAGGTGGGTCAATCAGCCCCAGCATTTT. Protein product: CASRLSRWVNQPQHF.

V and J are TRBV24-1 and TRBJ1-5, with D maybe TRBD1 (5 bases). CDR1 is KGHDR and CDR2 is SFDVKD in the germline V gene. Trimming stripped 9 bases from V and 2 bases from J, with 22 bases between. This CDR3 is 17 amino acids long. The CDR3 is CATPSGSSGRGNQPQHF. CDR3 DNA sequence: TGTGCCACCCCGTCCGGTTCCTCGGGGCGGGGCAATCAGCCCCAGCATTTT.

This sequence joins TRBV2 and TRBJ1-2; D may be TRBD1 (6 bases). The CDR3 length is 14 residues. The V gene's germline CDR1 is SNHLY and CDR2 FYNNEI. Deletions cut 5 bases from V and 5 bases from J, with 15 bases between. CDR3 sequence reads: CASSQTGPEYGYTF. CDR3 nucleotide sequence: TGTGCCAGCAGTCAGACAGGTCCGGAATATGGCTACACCTTC.

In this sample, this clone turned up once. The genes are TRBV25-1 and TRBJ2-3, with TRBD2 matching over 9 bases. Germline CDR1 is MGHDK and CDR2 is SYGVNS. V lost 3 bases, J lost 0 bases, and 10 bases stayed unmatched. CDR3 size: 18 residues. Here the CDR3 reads CASSDALGSGGSTDTQYF. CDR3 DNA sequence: TGTGCCAGCAGTGACGCCCTCGGTAGCGGGGGTAGCACAGATACGCAGTATTTT.

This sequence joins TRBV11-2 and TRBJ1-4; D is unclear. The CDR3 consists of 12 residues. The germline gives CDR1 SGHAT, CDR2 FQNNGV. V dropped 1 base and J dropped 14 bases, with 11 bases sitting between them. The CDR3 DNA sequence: TGTGCCAGCAGCTTAGCCGACACTAACCTGTTTTTT. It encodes CASSLADTNLFF.

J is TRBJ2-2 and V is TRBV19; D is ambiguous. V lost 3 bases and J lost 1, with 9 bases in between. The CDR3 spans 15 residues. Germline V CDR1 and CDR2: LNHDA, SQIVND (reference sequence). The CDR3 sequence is CASSIQVGNTGELFF. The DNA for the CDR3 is TGTGCCAGTAGTATCCAGGTTGGGAACACCGGGGAGCTGTTTTTT. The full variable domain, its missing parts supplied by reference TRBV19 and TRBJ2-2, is DGGITQSPKYLFRKEGQNVTLSCEQNLNHDAMYWYRQDPGQGLRLIYYSQIVNDFQKGDIAEGYSVSREKKESFPLTVTSAQKNPTAFYLCASSIQVGNTGELFFGEGSRLTVL.

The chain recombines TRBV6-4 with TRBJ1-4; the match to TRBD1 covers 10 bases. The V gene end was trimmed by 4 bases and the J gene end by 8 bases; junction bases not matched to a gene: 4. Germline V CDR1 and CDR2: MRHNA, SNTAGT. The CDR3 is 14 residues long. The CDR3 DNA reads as TGTGCCAGCAGTGCGGGGACAGGGGTAGAAAAACTGTTTTTT. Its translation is CASSAGTGVEKLFF.

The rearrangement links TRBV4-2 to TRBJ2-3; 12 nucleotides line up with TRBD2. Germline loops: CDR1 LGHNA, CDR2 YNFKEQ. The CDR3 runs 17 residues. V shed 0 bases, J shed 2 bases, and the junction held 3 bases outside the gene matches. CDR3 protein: CASSQDLAGGITDTQYF. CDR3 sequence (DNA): TGTGCCAGCAGCCAAGATCTAGCGGGAGGGATCACAGATACGCAGTATTTT.

The CDR3 sequence: CASSPVATGESSPLHF. The CDR3 coding sequence is TGCGCCAGCAGCCCCGTCGCGACAGGGGAGAGTTCACCCCTCCACTTT. This chain joins TRBV5-1 and TRBJ1-6, with 8 nucleotides matching TRBD1. The CDR3 is 16 residues long. V dropped 4 bases and J dropped 9; count of bases not matched to a gene: 12. From germline, CDR1 is SGHRS and CDR2 YFSETQ. The full variable domain, in which reference TRBV5-1 and TRBJ1-6 provide the parts outside the CDR3, is KAGVTQTPRYLIKTRGQQVTLSCSPISGHRSVSWYQQTPGQGLQFLFEYFSETQRNKGNFPGRFSGRQFSNSRSEMNVSTLELGDSALYLCASSPVATGESSPLHFGNGTRLTVT.